One sample yielded the 18 T cell receptor beta chains listed below, sequenced in a study of CD8+ T cells in alopecia areata. The treatment denotes: oral pan-JAK inhibitor, 5-10 mg twice daily. Sequencing relied on a cDNA template that was reverse transcribed from extracted RNA. Using immunoSEQ multiplex PCR, the repertoire was profiled, and TCRdb retains in-frame clones only, with some absent. The sample holds some 110,000 clones, about three fifths seen once. Sequencing was performed on CD8+ T cells sorted from blood, taken at week 4, from a patient treated with tofacitinib. These receptors originate from a human donor with alopecia areata.

This clone was seen more than once but under ten times. This sequence joins TRBV11-2 and TRBJ1-2; D uncertain. The CDR3 is 12 amino acids. The germline V gene encodes CDR1 SGHAT and CDR2 FQNNGV. Between the trimmed V and J ends, which lost 6 bases and 8 bases, there was a span of 13 bases. CDR3 nucleotide sequence: TGTGCCAGCAGGAATAGTGCTTGGGGCTACACCTTC. It specifies CASRNSAWGYTF.

The chain recombines TRBV29-1 with TRBJ1-1; D is uncertain. CDR1 and CDR2 (germline): SQVTM, ANQGSEA. Trimming shortened V by 7 bases and J by 4 bases, and 4 bases separated the two germline ends. CDR3 length: 9 amino acids. CDR3 in amino acids: CSGGTEAFF. CDR3 coding DNA: TGCAGCGGAGGCACTGAAGCTTTCTTT. Complete variable domain (other parts from reference TRBV29-1 and TRBJ1-1): SAVISQKPSRDICQRGTSLTIQCQVDSQVTMMFWYRQQPGQSLTLIATANQGSEATYESGFVIDKFPISRPNLTFSTLTVSNMSPEDSSIYLCSGGTEAFFGQGTRLTVV.

The chain uses TRBV27 and TRBJ2-2; 11 bases fit TRBD2. V lost 5 bases and J lost 4; bases outside the gene matches: 3. In germline, CDR1 is MNHEY, CDR2 SMNVEV (reference sequence). The CDR3 is made up of 15 amino acids. This CDR3 is CASSPSGGPTGELFF. In DNA form, the CDR3 reads TGTGCCAGCAGTCCTAGCGGGGGGCCCACCGGGGAGCTGTTTTTT.

Concerning this clone itself: Other DNA sequences in this sample translate to the same CDR3. The chain joins TRBV27 to TRBJ2-7, with D maybe TRBD1 (5 bases). Germline V gives CDR1 MNHEY, CDR2 SMNVEV (reference sequence). The ends were cut back, 2 bases at V and 4 bases at J, with 12 bases in the middle. The CDR3 sequence is 14 residues long. CDR3 in DNA: TGTGCCAGCAGTTTACGCAGGGAAGGGTACGAGCAGTACTTC. Its protein product is CASSLRREGYEQYF.

This sequence joins TRBV7-2 and TRBJ2-1; possible D gene TRBD2, 7 bases. Trimming removed 5 bases from V and 7 bases from J, with 24 bases in between. The CDR3 runs to 17 residues. Per the germline V gene, CDR1 is SGHTA and CDR2 is FQGNSA. This CDR3 reads CASSPMGGRGPWNEQFF. Here the CDR3 DNA reads TGTGCCAGCAGCCCGATGGGGGGGCGGGGTCCTTGGAATGAGCAGTTCTTC.

J is TRBJ1-5 and V is TRBV29-1; tentative D call: TRBD1 (6 bases). V was shortened by 6 bases and J by 2 bases, with 11 bases between the two germline ends. The germline V gene has CDR1 SQVTM and CDR2 ANQGSEA. This CDR3 is built from 13 residues. The CDR3 loop is CSVPGDGNQPQHF. CDR3 bases: TGCAGCGTCCCAGGGGATGGCAATCAGCCCCAGCATTTT.

This chain uses TRBV7-9 with TRBJ2-3; D is uncertain. In germline, CDR1 is SEHNR, CDR2 FQNEAQ (reference sequence). The CDR3 runs 15 residues. V lost 2 bases and J lost 2, with 11 bases in between. The CDR3 reads CASSLSSTITDTQYF. CDR3 in DNA: TGTGCCAGCAGCTTAAGTAGCACGATCACAGATACGCAGTATTTT.

This clone showed up just a few times. The rearrangement uses TRBV7-9 and TRBJ2-5; 9 bases are a match to TRBD2. This CDR3 region has 14 residues. Germline V gives CDR1 SEHNR, CDR2 FQNEAQ (reference sequence). V lost 4 bases, J lost 5 bases, and 5 bases stayed unmatched. CDR3 region: CASSYGGGVETQYF. Here the CDR3 DNA reads TGTGCCAGCAGCTACGGCGGGGGGGTCGAGACCCAGTACTTC.

CDR3 sequence: CASSIGTSEAFF. CDR3 DNA sequence: TGTGCCAGTAGTATCGGGACGTCTGAAGCTTTCTTT. The V gene is TRBV19, the J gene TRBJ1-1; D might be TRBD1 (5 bases). The CDR3 runs to 12 residues. The ends were cut back, 3 bases at V and 6 bases at J, with 8 bases in the middle. Per the germline V gene, CDR1 is LNHDA and CDR2 is SQIVND (reference sequence).

This clone was counted a single time. The V gene is TRBV5-1, the J gene TRBJ2-5; D may be TRBD1 (5 bases). CDR1 is SGHRS, CDR2 YFSETQ, per germline. The germline V and J ends were trimmed by 1 base and 2 bases, with 12 bases remaining between them. This CDR3 spans 15 amino acids. This CDR3 is CASSLYRAGQETQYF. CDR3 coding DNA: TGCGCCAGCAGCTTGTACCGGGCAGGGCAAGAGACCCAGTACTTC.

The V and J genes are TRBV4-1 and TRBJ1-1, with D maybe TRBD1 (6 bases). CDR1 and CDR2 from the germline V gene are MGHRA and YSYEKL. This CDR3 spans 13 amino acids. Trimming removed 1 base from V and 8 bases from J, with 11 bases in between. DNA of the CDR3: TGCGCCAGCAGCCAAGTCGGACAGACCGAAGCTTTCTTT. Protein sequence: CASSQVGQTEAFF.

J is TRBJ1-2 and V is TRBV7-9, with unresolved D. From germline, CDR1 is SEHNR and CDR2 FQNEAQ (reference sequence). The CDR3 has 13 residues. Trimming left V 6 bases short and J 4 bases short, with 12 bases between. The DNA of the CDR3 is TGTGCCAGCAGTTCACAGCAGATCTATGGCTACACCTTC. Translation: CASSSQQIYGYTF.

V gene TRBV29-1 combines with J gene TRBJ2-7; a weak D match, TRBD2 (6 bases). This CDR3 comprises 14 residues. V gave up 1 base and J gave up 3 bases, with 13 bases separating them. CDR1 is SQVTM and CDR2 is ANQGSEA in the germline V gene. CDR3 residues: CSVEVRGKGYEQYF. CDR3 nucleotides: TGCAGCGTTGAAGTCCGGGGGAAGGGCTACGAGCAGTACTTC.

This clone was observed once. The CDR3 nucleotides are TGTGCCAGCAGCACCTCCTACGAGCAGTACTTC. This gives the protein CASSTSYEQYF. This chain connects TRBV7-9 to TRBJ2-7, with no clear D. V shed 5 bases and J shed 0 bases, with 2 bases lying between them. Germline V lookup: CDR1 SEHNR, CDR2 FQNEAQ (reference sequence). CDR3 size: 11 residues.

Only one count was recorded for this clone. The rearrangement joins TRBV15 to TRBJ1-2; possible D gene TRBD1, 5 bases. This CDR3 has 16 amino acids. V shed 0 bases and J shed 3 bases, with 14 bases lying between them. CDR1 and CDR2 from the germline V gene are LNHNV and YYDKDF (reference sequence). CDR3 nucleotides: TGTGCCACCAGCAGAGATCTGGGGGGATCCTACTATGGCTACACCTTC. This codes for CATSRDLGGSYYGYTF.

The chain links TRBV30 to TRBJ1-5; D unresolved. Germline lookup yields CDR1 GTSNPN and CDR2 SVGIG (reference sequence). The V and J ends lost 0 bases and 1 base respectively, with 7 bases between them. The CDR3 sequence is 14 residues long. This chain's CDR3 is CAWSVSGSNQPQHF. DNA of the CDR3: TGTGCCTGGAGTGTATCTGGCAGCAATCAGCCCCAGCATTTT.

The chain is built from TRBV27 and TRBJ2-7; 8 bases match TRBD1. The CDR3 spans 15 residues. After removal of 1 base from V and 2 bases from J, the junction contained 4 bases not matched to a gene. CDR1 is MNHEY and CDR2 is SMNVEV in the germline V gene (reference sequence). The CDR3 loop reads CASSLWDRRPYEQYF. The CDR3 DNA reads as TGTGCCAGCAGTTTATGGGACAGGAGACCCTACGAGCAGTACTTC.

V and J are TRBV14 and TRBJ2-4; possible D gene TRBD1, 5 bases. The V end lost 8 bases, the J end lost 0 bases, and 14 bases lay between the germline ends. CDR1 and CDR2 from the germline V gene are SGHDN and FVKESK. The CDR3 loop spans 15 amino acids. The CDR3 DNA is TGTGCCAGCCGTAGACAGCCGCTAGCCAAAAACATTCAGTACTTC. Amino acid sequence: CASRRQPLAKNIQYF.